The clone carrying this T cell receptor (beta chain) was detected a few times. The data are from a study of blood T cell repertoires in COVID-19. The overall study: The United States, Italy and Spain were the sources of the acute and convalescent COVID-19 samples. Sources were T cells, B-cell-depleted T cells, or PBMCs; the material itself was cDNA or gDNA.

Original processing notes: Researchers report that nucleated cell counts were estimated from reference gene primer amplification. Produced via immunoSEQ multiplex PCR; TCRdb's table is partial and in-frame only. D and trimming were read from the DNA, whereas the V and J calls and clone size are those reported in that table. The profile covers a few hundred thousand clones, with roughly 84% appearing a single time and approximately 1.5% taken by the ten largest. V was trimmed by 6 bases and J by 0 bases, leaving 11 bases between them. Germline V gives CDR1 MGHRA, CDR2 YSYEKL. The CDR3 is 15 amino acids.

The chain recombines TRBV4-1 with TRBJ2-2; D is possibly TRBD1 (5 bases). Sequencing used peripheral blood. The TCR was taken from a middle-aged woman who had recovered from COVID-19. The CDR3 region is CASRRQSANTGELFF. The CDR3 DNA reads TGCGCCAGCAGACGACAGTCCGCGAACACCGGGGAGCTGTTTTTT.